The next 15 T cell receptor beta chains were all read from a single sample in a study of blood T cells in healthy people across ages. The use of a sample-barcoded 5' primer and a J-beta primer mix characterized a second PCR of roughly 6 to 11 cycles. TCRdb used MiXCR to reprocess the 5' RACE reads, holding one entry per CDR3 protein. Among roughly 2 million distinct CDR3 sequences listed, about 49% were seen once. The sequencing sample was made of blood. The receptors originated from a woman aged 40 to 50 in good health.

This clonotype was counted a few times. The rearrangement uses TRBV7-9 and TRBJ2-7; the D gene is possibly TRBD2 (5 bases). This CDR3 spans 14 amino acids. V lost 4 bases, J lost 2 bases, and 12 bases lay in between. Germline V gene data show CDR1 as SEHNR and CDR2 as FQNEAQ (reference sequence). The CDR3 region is CASSSDLEAYEQYF. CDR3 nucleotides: TGTGCCAGCAGCTCGGACTTGGAGGCCTACGAGCAGTACTTC.

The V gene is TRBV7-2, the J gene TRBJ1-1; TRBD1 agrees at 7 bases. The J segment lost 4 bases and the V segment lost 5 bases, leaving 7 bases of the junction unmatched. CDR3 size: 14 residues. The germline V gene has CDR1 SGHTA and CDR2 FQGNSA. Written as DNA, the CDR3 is TGTGCCAGCAGCGCGGCGGGACAGTTCACTGAAGCTTTCTTT. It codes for CASSAAGQFTEAFF.

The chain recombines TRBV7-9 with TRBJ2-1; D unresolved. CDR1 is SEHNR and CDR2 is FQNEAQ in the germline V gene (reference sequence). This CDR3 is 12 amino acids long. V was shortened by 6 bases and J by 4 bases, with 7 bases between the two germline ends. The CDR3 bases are TGTGCCAGCAGAGGACGGTACAATGAGCAGTTCTTC. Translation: CASRGRYNEQFF.

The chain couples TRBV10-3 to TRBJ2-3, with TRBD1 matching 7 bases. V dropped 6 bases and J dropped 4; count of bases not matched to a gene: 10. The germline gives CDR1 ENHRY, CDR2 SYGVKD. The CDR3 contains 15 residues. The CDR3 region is CAIRGDRASADTQYF. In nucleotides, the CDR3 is TGTGCCATCAGGGGCGACAGGGCCAGCGCAGATACGCAGTATTTT.

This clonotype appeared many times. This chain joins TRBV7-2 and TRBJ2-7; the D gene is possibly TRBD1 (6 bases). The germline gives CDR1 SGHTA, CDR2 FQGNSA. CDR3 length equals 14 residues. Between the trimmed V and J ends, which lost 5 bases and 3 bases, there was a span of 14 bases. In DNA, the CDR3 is TGTGCCAGCAGCCCTGACAGGTTTCTCTACGAGCAGTACTTC. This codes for CASSPDRFLYEQYF.

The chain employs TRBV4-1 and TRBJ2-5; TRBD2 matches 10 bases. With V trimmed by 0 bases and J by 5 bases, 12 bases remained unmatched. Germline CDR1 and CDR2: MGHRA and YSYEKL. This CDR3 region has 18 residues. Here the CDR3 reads CASSQESSSGGALETQYF. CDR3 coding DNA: TGCGCCAGCAGCCAAGAATCATCCAGCGGGGGGGCTTTGGAGACCCAGTACTTC.

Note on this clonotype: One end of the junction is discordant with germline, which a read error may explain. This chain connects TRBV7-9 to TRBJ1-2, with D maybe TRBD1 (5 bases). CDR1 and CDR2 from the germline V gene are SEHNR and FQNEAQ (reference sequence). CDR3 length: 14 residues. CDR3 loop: CASSQGASNYGCTF. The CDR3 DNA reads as TGTGCCAGCAGCCAAGGGGCTTCTAACTATGGCTGCACCTTC.

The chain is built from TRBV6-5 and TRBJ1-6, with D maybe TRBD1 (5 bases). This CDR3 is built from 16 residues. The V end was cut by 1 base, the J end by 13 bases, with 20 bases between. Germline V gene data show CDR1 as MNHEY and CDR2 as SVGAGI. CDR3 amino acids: CASSYFLGQGVNPLHF. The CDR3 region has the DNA TGTGCCAGCAGTTACTTCCTCGGGCAGGGTGTGAATCCCCTCCACTTT.

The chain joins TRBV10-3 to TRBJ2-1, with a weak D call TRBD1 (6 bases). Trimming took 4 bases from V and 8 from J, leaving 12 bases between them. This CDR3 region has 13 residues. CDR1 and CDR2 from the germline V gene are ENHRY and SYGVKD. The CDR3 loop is CAISVGASYEQFF. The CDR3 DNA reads TGTGCCATCAGTGTGGGGGCTAGCTATGAGCAGTTCTTC.

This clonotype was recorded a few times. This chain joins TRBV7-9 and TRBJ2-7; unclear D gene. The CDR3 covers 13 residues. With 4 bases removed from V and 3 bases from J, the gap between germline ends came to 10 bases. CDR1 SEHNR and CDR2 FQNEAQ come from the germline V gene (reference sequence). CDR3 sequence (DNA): TGTGCCAGCAGCTCTGACCCGGACTACGAGCAGTACTTC. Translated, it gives CASSSDPDYEQYF.

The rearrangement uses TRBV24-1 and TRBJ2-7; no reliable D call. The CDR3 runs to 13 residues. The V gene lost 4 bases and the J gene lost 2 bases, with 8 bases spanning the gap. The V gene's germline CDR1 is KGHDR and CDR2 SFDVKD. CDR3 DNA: TGTGCCACCAGTGACGGACGGGCCTACGAGCAGTACTTC. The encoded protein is CATSDGRAYEQYF.

The CDR3 DNA reads as TGTGCCAGCAGCTCGACTAGTCCCCAGGACGAGCAGTACTTC. Translating gives CASSSTSPQDEQYF. The V call is TRBV28, the J call TRBJ2-7; maybe TRBD2 (6 bases). The CDR3 consists of 14 residues. Trimming cost V 6 bases and J 5 bases, with 17 bases left between them. Germline lookup yields CDR1 MDHEN and CDR2 SYDVKM.

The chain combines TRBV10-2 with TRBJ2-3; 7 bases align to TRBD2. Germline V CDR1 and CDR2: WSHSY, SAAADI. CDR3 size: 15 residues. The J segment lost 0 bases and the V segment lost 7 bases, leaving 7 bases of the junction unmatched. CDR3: CASNPTAGSTDTQYF. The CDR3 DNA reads TGCGCCAGCAATCCCACAGCGGGGAGCACAGATACGCAGTATTTT.

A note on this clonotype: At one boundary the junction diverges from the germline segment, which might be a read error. The CDR3 sequence: CASTPDSTETQYF. The CDR3 DNA sequence: TGTGCCAGCACCCCCGATAGCACAGAGACGCAGTATTTT. V gene TRBV6-2 or TRBV6-3 combines with J gene TRBJ2-3, with unresolved D. Germline loops: CDR1 MNHEY, CDR2 SVGEGT. The CDR3 totals 13 residues.

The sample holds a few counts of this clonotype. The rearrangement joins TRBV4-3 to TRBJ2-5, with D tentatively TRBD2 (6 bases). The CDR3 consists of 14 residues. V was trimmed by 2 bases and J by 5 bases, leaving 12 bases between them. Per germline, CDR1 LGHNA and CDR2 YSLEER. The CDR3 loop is CASSQIRGRETQYF. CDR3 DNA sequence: TGCGCCAGCAGCCAAATCCGGGGGAGGGAGACCCAGTACTTC.